This T cell receptor beta chain was recorded in a study of CD4 T cells in relation to SARS-CoV-2 and coronaviruses. Study-level results: SARS-CoV-2-driven expansion was significantly weaker in crossreactive than monoreactive clones. In about 65% of donors, memory CD4+ clonotypes crossrecognized SARS-CoV-2 and at least one common cold coronavirus spike.

CD4+ T cells from unexposed donors were obtained before the COVID-19 pandemic (2011-2018). Naive and memory CD4+ T cells came from enriched cryopreserved PBMCs. About this clone: Its antigen remains unknown.

Measured with immunoSEQ multiplex PCR; TCRdb has only the in-frame clones, and not every one. The data show 60,000 to 75,000 clones, with over 90% seen just once and approximately 0.21% held by the top ten. The CDR3 is made up of 16 amino acids. V lost 4 bases to trimming and J lost 4 bases; unmatched junction nucleotides: 12. Germline-derived CDR1 and CDR2 are SGHNT and YYREEE (reference sequence). The chain joins TRBV5-4 to TRBJ1-2; 8 bases align to TRBD1. The sample consisted of naive CD4+ T cells from PBMCs. This sample's subset: naive CD4+ T cells isolated by negative enrichment. This TCR derives from a human donor in good health. CDR3 in amino acids: CASSRQGSLLSYGYTF. The CDR3 nucleotides are TGTGCCAGCAGCCGACAGGGGTCCCTCTTGAGCTATGGCTACACCTTC.